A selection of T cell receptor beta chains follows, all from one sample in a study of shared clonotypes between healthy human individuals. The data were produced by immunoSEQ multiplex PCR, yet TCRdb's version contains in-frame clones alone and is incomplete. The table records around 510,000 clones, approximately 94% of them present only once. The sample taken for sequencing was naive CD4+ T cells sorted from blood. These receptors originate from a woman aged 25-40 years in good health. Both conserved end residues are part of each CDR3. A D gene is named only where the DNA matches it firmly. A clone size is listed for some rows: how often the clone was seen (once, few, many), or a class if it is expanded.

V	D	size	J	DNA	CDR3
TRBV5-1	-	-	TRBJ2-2	TGCGCCAGCAGCTTGGGAACGGGGTCCAGGGGTTTGAGGACCGGGGAGCTGTTTTTT	CASSLGTGSRGLRTGELFF
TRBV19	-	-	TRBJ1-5	TGTGCCAGTACGGTTGGGGGGTTTAGCAATCAGCCCCAGCATTTT	CASTVGGFSNQPQHF
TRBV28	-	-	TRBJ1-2	TGTGCCAGCAGTTACAGGGCCGGTGGAGGCTACACCTTC	CASSYRAGGGYTF
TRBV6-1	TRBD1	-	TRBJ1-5	TGTGCCAGCAGTGCGACTACAGGGGTACGGGGCAATCAGCCCCAGCATTTT	CASSATTGVRGNQPQHF
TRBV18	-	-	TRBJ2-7	TGTGCCAGCTCCCCGAGGGCGGAAAGCTCCTACGAGCAGTACTTC	CASSPRAESSYEQYF
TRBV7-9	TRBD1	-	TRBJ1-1	TGTGCCAGTGGACAGGGGAGGAACACTGAAGCTTTCTTT	CASGQGRNTEAFF
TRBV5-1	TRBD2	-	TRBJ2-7	TGCGCCAGCAGCTCCTCCCTAGCGGGAGCATACGAGCAGTACTTC	CASSSSLAGAYEQYF
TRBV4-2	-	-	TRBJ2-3	TGTGCCAGCAGCCAAGCTCGAGATGGGGCCACAGATACGCAGTATTTT	CASSQARDGATDTQYF
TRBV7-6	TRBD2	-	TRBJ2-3	TGTGCCAGCAGCTTTTATGCGGGAGGGCCTGCCAATCCAGATACGCAGTATTTT	CASSFYAGGPANPDTQYF
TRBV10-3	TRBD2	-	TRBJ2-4	TGTGCCATCAGTGACCAGGGACTAGCGAAAAACATTCAGTACTTC	CAISDQGLAKNIQYF
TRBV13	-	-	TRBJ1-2	TGTGCCAGCAGTCTTAGGTCCCAGGGTCCTCATGGCTACACCTTC	CASSLRSQGPHGYTF
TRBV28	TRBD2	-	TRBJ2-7	TGTGCCAGCAGTTTGCTGTCTAGCGGGAGACACGAGCAGTACTTC	CASSLLSSGRHEQYF
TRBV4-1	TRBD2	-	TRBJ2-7	TGCGCCAGCAGCCAAGGGGGCGGGAGATTAGCCTACGAGCAGTACTTC	CASSQGGGRLAYEQYF
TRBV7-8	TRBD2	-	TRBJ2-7	TGTGCCAGCAGCTTACCTAGCGGGATATACGAGCAGTACTTC	CASSLPSGIYEQYF
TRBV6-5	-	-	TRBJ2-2	TGTGCCAGCAGACTCAGGGCCACCGGGGAGCTGTTTTTT	CASRLRATGELFF
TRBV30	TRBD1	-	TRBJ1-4	TGTGCCTGGAGTACCGGACAGGGGGAACTTAATGAAAAACTGTTTTTT	CAWSTGQGELNEKLFF
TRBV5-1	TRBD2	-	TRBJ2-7	TGCGCCAGCAGCCCAACTAGCGGGACTCTCTACGAGCAGTACTTC	CASSPTSGTLYEQYF
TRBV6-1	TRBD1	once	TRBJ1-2	TGTGCCAGCAGGGTAACAGGGGCCAACCCCTATGGCTACACCTTC	CASRVTGANPYGYTF
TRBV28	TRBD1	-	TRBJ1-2	TGTGCCAGCAGGGTTACCGCGGGAGGGGGCAGGGGCTATGGCTACACCTTC	CASRVTAGGGRGYGYTF
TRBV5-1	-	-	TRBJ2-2	TGCGCCAGCAGCTCCCCTGGGGAGCTGTTTTTT	CASSSPGELFF
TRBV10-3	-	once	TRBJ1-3	TGTGCCATCAGTGAGTCGGCAGCTGGAAACACCATATATTTT	CAISESAAGNTIYF
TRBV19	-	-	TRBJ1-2	TGTGCCAGTAGGCCCAGGACTAACTATGGCTACACCTTC	CASRPRTNYGYTF
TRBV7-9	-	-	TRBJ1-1	TGTGCCAGCAGCACCCGGACGGTGAACACTGAAGCTTTCTTT	CASSTRTVNTEAFF
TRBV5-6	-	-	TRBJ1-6	TGTGCCAGCAGCCCTATCGGGGGCTCGAATTCACCCCTCCACTTT	CASSPIGGSNSPLHF
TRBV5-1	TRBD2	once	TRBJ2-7	TGCGCCAGCAGCAGGGGACTAGCGGGACGCTCCTACGAGCAGTACTTC	CASSRGLAGRSYEQYF
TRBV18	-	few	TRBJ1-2	TGTGCCAGCTCACCCCGGACCGAACATCCCAACTATGGCTACACCTTC	CASSPRTEHPNYGYTF
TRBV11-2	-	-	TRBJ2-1	TGTGCCAGCAGCTTAAGGCAGGGTTCCTACAATGAGCAGTTCTTC	CASSLRQGSYNEQFF
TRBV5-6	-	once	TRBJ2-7	TGTGCCAGCAGCTCCAGCCGGCGTACCCTATCCTACGAGCAGTACTTC	CASSSSRRTLSYEQYF
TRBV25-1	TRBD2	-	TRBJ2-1	TGTGCCAGCAGTGAATCTCTAGCGGGGGGCCCTTTGAATGAGCAGTTCTTC	CASSESLAGGPLNEQFF